This T cell receptor beta chain was observed in a study of OX40 agonist ivuxolimab in advanced cancers. The table came from immunoSEQ multiplex PCR; TCRdb's copy has only in-frame clones and leaves some out. The data hold under 60,000 clones, with 85% to 90% observed a single time. Germline trimming cut 5 bases from V and 2 bases from J; bases unmatched to any gene: 5. The CDR3 extends over 15 amino acids. Germline V gene data show CDR1 as MNHEY and CDR2 as SMNVEV (reference sequence). Notes on the study in general: Average numbers of expanded clones were greater in CD8+ T cells than in CD4+.

In regard to this clone: Its antigen remains unknown. This same CDR3 is encoded by further DNA sequences in the sample.

This receptor was taken from an adult with an advanced solid tumor such as melanoma, head and neck, liver or kidney cancer. The genes are TRBV27 and TRBJ2-1; 8 bases match TRBD2. The sequences come from CD4+ or CD8+ T cells sorted from blood, collected in a trial of the OX40 agonist ivuxolimab. In DNA, the CDR3 is TGTGCCAGCAGTCAAAATAGCGGGGCCTACAATGAGCAGTTCTTC. Amino acids: CASSQNSGAYNEQFF.